A selection of T cell receptor beta chains follows, all from one sample in a study of cytomegalovirus exposure and HLA in healthy donors. TCRdb keeps only in-frame clones here, not all; method: immunoSEQ multiplex PCR. The sample includes 150,000 to 200,000 clones, around 81% of them seen just once. The sample comprised PBMCs. The source of these receptors is a woman aged 18-35 years in good health and CMV-seropositive. Both conserved end residues are part of each CDR3. A D gene is named only where the DNA matches it firmly. Clone size, where shown, is once, few, many, or a class for clones that have expanded.

D gene	V gene	clone size	J gene	CDR3 protein	CDR3 DNA
-	TRBV11-2	-	TRBJ2-2	CASSFNSGNTGELFF	TGTGCCAGCAGCTTTAATAGCGGCAACACCGGGGAGCTGTTTTTT
-	TRBV6-6	-	TRBJ2-2	CASSPHAGELFF	TGTGCCAGCAGTCCCCATGCCGGGGAGCTGTTTTTT
TRBD2	TRBV5-1	once	TRBJ2-5	CASSPLGSGVQETQYF	TGCGCCAGCAGCCCCCTGGGTAGCGGGGTACAAGAGACCCAGTACTTC
-	TRBV27	-	TRBJ1-1	CASSLSMSTEAFF	TGTGCCAGCAGCCTATCAATGAGCACTGAAGCTTTCTTT
TRBD2	TRBV5-4	-	TRBJ2-3	CASSSGLALDTQYF	TGTGCCAGCAGCTCTGGACTAGCGTTAGATACGCAGTATTTT
-	TRBV6-1	-	TRBJ1-1	CASLLMGKGAEAFF	TGTGCCAGCCTACTGATGGGGAAGGGGGCTGAAGCTTTCTTT
TRBD2	TRBV6-5	-	TRBJ2-7	CASSYSPRLAGEQYF	TGTGCCAGCAGTTACTCCCCCAGACTAGCGGGCGAGCAGTACTTC
-	TRBV19	-	TRBJ1-4	CASSGRVQTGGGKLFF	TGTGCCAGTAGTGGAAGAGTGCAAACCGGGGGGGGAAAACTGTTTTTT
TRBD1	TRBV19	-	TRBJ2-7	CASSHLRTGHRNEQYF	TGTGCCAGTAGTCACCTTAGGACAGGGCATAGGAACGAGCAGTACTTC
TRBD1	TRBV5-1	-	TRBJ1-2	CASTDTRDRSYGYTF	TGCGCCAGCACCGATACTAGGGACAGAAGCTATGGCTACACCTTC
-	TRBV7-9	-	TRBJ2-3	CASSLYTGKKDTQYF	TGTGCCAGCAGCTTATACACAGGGAAGAAGGATACGCAGTATTTT
TRBD1	TRBV10-2	-	TRBJ2-5	CASGEDRGKETQYF	TGCGCCAGCGGGGAGGACAGGGGGAAGGAGACCCAGTACTTC
-	TRBV18	-	TRBJ2-3	CASSLTGSRTDTQYF	TGTGCCAGCTCACTAACAGGCTCCCGCACAGATACGCAGTATTTT
-	TRBV4-1	once	TRBJ1-2	CASSHVTRRVYGYTF	TGCGCCAGCAGCCATGTTACAAGGAGGGTTTATGGCTACACCTTC
TRBD2	TRBV4-2	-	TRBJ2-7	CASSTRLAGAAGSYEQYF	TGTGCCAGCAGCACCCGCCTAGCGGGGGCCGCAGGGTCCTACGAGCAGTACTTC
TRBD1	TRBV27	-	TRBJ2-1	CASSAGTGTVNNEQFF	TGTGCCAGCAGTGCCGGCACCGGGACAGTGAACAATGAGCAGTTCTTC
-	TRBV6-5	-	TRBJ1-1	CASSYSGGTEAFF	TGTGCCAGCAGTTACAGTGGGGGGACTGAAGCTTTCTTT
-	TRBV9	-	TRBJ1-3	CASSVGGASGNTIYF	TGTGCCAGCAGCGTCGGAGGGGCATCTGGAAACACCATATATTTT
TRBD1	TRBV4-2	-	TRBJ2-2	CASSRIPGQGNTGELFF	TGTGCCAGCAGCCGTATACCGGGACAGGGAAATACCGGGGAGCTGTTTTTT
-	TRBV7-9	-	TRBJ2-6	CASRLSGANVLTF	TGTGCCAGCAGACTCTCTGGGGCCAACGTCCTGACTTTC
TRBD2	TRBV10-3	-	TRBJ2-7	CAISGGGVDEQYF	TGTGCCATCAGTGGGGGGGGAGTGGACGAGCAGTACTTC
TRBD1	TRBV6-1	-	TRBJ1-6	CASNGQGTYNSPLHF	TGTGCCAGCAATGGACAGGGAACCTATAATTCACCCCTCCACTTT
-	TRBV4-1	-	TRBJ1-4	CASSHGDEKLFF	TGCGCCAGCAGCCACGGGGATGAAAAACTGTTTTTT
-	TRBV6-1	-	TRBJ2-3	CASSSPRGRTDTQYF	TGTGCCAGCAGTTCCCCCAGGGGGAGGACAGATACGCAGTATTTT
TRBD1	TRBV19	once	TRBJ1-5	CASSPIDGTAANQPQHF	TGTGCCAGTAGTCCCATAGATGGGACAGCCGCCAATCAGCCCCAGCATTTT
-	TRBV11-2	-	TRBJ1-6	CASSLGDTNSPLHF	TGTGCCAGCAGCTTAGGGGACACTAATTCACCCCTCCACTTT
TRBD2	TRBV4-1	-	TRBJ2-7	CASSQGTTSGGLTYEQYF	TGCGCCAGCAGCCAAGGAACCACTAGCGGGGGCTTAACCTACGAGCAGTACTTC
TRBD2	TRBV14	-	TRBJ2-3	CASSQDLAGGSTDTQYF	TGTGCCAGCAGCCAAGATCTTGCGGGGGGGAGCACAGATACGCAGTATTTT
-	TRBV11-3	few	TRBJ2-2	CASSGGPNTGELFF	TGTGCCAGCAGCGGGGGCCCCAACACCGGGGAGCTGTTTTTT
TRBD1	TRBV6-6	-	TRBJ2-1	CASSYSMGQGNNEQFF	TGTGCCAGCAGTTACTCGATGGGACAGGGTAACAATGAGCAGTTCTTC
TRBD2	TRBV27	-	TRBJ2-3	CASSSGGAYEDTQYF	TGTGCCAGCAGTAGCGGGGGGGCCTATGAAGATACGCAGTATTTT
-	TRBV6-4	-	TRBJ2-2	CASSSGDTGELFF	TGTGCCAGCAGTTCGGGGGACACCGGGGAGCTGTTTTTT
-	TRBV7-2	-	TRBJ1-1	CASSSVGLNTEAFF	TGTGCCAGCAGCTCCGTGGGGCTGAACACTGAAGCTTTCTTT
-	TRBV9	few	TRBJ2-5	CASSVGQAQETQYF	TGTGCCAGCAGCGTAGGACAGGCCCAAGAGACCCAGTACTTC
-	TRBV11-2	-	TRBJ2-2	CASSHYRSQRTGELFF	TGTGCCAGCAGCCATTACAGATCTCAACGCACCGGGGAGCTGTTTTTT
-	TRBV19	-	TRBJ1-2	CASSITASSSIYGYTF	TGTGCCAGTAGTATCACAGCCTCCTCCTCTATCTATGGCTACACCTTC
-	TRBV7-9	-	TRBJ1-2	CASSLEGKSGDGYTF	TGTGCCAGCAGCTTAGAAGGGAAGAGCGGTGATGGCTACACCTTC
-	TRBV4-2	-	TRBJ1-1	CASSQDLGGNTEAFF	TGTGCCAGCAGCCAAGATTTAGGAGGGAACACTGAAGCTTTCTTT
-	TRBV5-1	-	TRBJ2-1	CASSLDGHYNEQFF	TGCGCCAGCAGCTTGGATGGACACTACAATGAGCAGTTCTTC
-	TRBV5-1	-	TRBJ1-1	CASSSGLRNTEAFF	TGCGCCAGCAGCTCAGGACTTAGGAACACTGAAGCTTTCTTT
TRBD1	TRBV29-1	few	TRBJ2-5	CSVARQGQETQYF	TGCAGCGTTGCCCGACAGGGCCAAGAGACCCAGTACTTC
TRBD2	TRBV7-9	few	TRBJ2-1	CASSSSGGYNEQFF	TGTGCCAGCAGCTCTAGCGGGGGGTACAATGAGCAGTTCTTC
-	TRBV2	few	TRBJ1-5	CASSQQWNQPQHF	TGTGCCAGCAGTCAACAGTGGAATCAGCCCCAGCATTTT
-	TRBV6-5	-	TRBJ1-1	CASSYSHPNTEAFF	TGTGCCAGCAGTTACTCACACCCCAACACTGAAGCTTTCTTT
-	TRBV6-4	-	TRBJ2-6	CASSRGSSAGANVLTF	TGTGCCAGCTCCAGGGGTAGTTCTGCTGGGGCCAACGTCCTGACTTTC
TRBD1	TRBV6-6	-	TRBJ1-5	CATAGQYSNQPQHF	TGTGCCACCGCGGGACAGTATAGCAATCAGCCCCAGCATTTT
-	TRBV6-1	-	TRBJ2-1	CASHPPGSNEQFF	TGTGCCAGCCATCCCCCGGGGAGCAATGAGCAGTTCTTC
-	TRBV7-9	-	TRBJ2-3	CASSLDLRVTQYF	TGTGCCAGCAGCTTAGATTTGAGAGTCACGCAGTATTTT
-	TRBV5-4	-	TRBJ2-4	CASSLAGQGGQNIQYF	TGTGCCAGCAGCTTGGCCGGTCAGGGTGGTCAAAACATTCAGTACTTC
TRBD1	TRBV11-3	-	TRBJ1-2	CASSGQGAYYGYTF	TGTGCCAGCAGTGGACAGGGGGCGTATTATGGCTACACCTTC
TRBD2	TRBV13	-	TRBJ2-1	CASSLYLGGVDNEQFF	TGTGCCAGCAGCTTATATCTCGGGGGGGTCGACAATGAGCAGTTCTTC
-	TRBV4-1	-	TRBJ1-5	CASSQGVTPESPQHF	TGCGCCAGCAGCCAAGGAGTTACCCCCGAATCCCCCCAGCATTTT
TRBD1	TRBV5-4	-	TRBJ1-1	CASSLGDRVEAFF	TGTGCCAGCAGCTTGGGGGACAGGGTCGAAGCTTTCTTT
-	TRBV20-1	few	TRBJ1-2	CSAPGGAGYTF	TGCAGTGCGCCCGGGGGTGCTGGCTACACCTTC
-	TRBV27	few	TRBJ1-2	CASSFPGGGGYTF	TGTGCCAGCAGTTTCCCGGGGGGCGGTGGCTACACCTTC
TRBD2	TRBV6-1	-	TRBJ2-3	CASSEGPGTSSDTQYF	TGTGCCAGCAGTGAAGGTCCGGGGACTAGCTCAGATACGCAGTATTTT